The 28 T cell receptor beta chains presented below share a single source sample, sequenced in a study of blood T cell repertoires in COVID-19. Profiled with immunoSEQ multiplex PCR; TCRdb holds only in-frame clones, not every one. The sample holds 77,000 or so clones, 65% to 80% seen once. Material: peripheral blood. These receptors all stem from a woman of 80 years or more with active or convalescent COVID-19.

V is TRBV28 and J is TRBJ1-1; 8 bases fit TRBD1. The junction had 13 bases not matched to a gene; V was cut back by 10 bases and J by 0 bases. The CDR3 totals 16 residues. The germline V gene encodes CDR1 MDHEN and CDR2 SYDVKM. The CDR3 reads CAIQTRQGRMNTEAFF. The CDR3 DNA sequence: TGTGCCATCCAGACTCGACAGGGGAGAATGAACACTGAAGCTTTCTTT.

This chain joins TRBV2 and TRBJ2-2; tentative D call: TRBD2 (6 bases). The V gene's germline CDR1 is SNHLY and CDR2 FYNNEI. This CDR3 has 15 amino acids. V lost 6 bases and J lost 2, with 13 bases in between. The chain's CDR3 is CASRFGGLNTGELFF. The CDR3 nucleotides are TGTGCCAGCAGGTTTGGGGGGTTAAACACCGGGGAGCTGTTTTTT.

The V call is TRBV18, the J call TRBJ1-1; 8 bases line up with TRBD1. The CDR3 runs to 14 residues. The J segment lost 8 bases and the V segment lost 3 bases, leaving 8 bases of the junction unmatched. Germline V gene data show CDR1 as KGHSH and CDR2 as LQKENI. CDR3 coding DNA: TGTGCCAGCTCACCCGGACACGGACAGGGAGAAGCTTTCTTT. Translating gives CASSPGHGQGEAFF.

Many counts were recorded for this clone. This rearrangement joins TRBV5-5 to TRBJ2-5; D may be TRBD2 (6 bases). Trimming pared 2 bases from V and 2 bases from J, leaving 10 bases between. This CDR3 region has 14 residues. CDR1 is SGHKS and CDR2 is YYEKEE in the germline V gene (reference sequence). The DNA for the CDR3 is TGTGCCAGCAGCTTTCCCCGGGGGCAAGAGACCCAGTACTTC. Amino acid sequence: CASSFPRGQETQYF.

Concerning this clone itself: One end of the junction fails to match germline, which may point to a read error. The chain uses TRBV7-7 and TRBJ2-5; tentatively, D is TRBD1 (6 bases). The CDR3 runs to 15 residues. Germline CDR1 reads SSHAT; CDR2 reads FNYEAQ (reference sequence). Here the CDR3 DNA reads TGTGCTAGCAGCTCACAGGGTCTTCGCTTGGAGACCCAGTACTTC. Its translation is CASSSQGLRLETQYF.

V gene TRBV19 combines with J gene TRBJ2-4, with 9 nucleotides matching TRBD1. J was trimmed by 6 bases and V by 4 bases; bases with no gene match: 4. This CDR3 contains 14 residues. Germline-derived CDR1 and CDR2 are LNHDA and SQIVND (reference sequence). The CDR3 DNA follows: TGTGCCAGTAGTAGCACAGGGGGCCTAAACATTCAGTACTTC. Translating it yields CASSSTGGLNIQYF.

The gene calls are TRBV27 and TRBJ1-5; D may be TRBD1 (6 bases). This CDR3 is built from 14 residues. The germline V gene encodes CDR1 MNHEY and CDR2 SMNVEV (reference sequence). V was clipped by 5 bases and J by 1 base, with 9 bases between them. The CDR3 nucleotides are TGTGCCAGCAGTCCCCAGGGGAGCAATCAGCCCCAGCATTTT. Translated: CASSPQGSNQPQHF.

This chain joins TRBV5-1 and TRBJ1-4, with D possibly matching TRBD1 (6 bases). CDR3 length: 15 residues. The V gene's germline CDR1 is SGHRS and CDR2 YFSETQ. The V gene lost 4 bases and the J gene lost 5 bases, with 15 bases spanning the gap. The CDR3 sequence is CASSHTGTPNEKLFF. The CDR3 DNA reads TGCGCCAGCAGCCACACCGGGACACCAAATGAAAAACTGTTTTTT. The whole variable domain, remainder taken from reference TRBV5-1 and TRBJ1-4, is KAGVTQTPRYLIKTRGQQVTLSCSPISGHRSVSWYQQTPGQGLQFLFEYFSETQRNKGNFPGRFSGRQFSNSRSEMNVSTLELGDSALYLCASSHTGTPNEKLFFGSGTQLSVL.

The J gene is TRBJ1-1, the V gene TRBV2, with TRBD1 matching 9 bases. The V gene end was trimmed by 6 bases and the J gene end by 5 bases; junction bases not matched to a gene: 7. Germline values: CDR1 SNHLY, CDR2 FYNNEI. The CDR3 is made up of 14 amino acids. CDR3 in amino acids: CASRKQGANTEAFF. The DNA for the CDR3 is TGTGCCAGCAGAAAACAGGGGGCGAATACTGAAGCTTTCTTT.

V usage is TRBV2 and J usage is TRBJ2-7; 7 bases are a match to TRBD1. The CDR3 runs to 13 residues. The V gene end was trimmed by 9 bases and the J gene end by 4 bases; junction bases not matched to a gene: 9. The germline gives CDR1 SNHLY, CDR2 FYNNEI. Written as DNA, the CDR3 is TGTGCCAGTTGCCGGGACAGCGGATACGAGCAGTACTTC. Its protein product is CASCRDSGYEQYF. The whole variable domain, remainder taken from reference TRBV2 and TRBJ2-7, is EPEVTQTPSHQVTQMGQEVILRCVPISNHLYFYWYRQILGQKVEFLVSFYNNEISEKSEIFDDQFSVERPDGSNFTLKIRSTKLEDSAMYFCASCRDSGYEQYFGPGTRLTVT.

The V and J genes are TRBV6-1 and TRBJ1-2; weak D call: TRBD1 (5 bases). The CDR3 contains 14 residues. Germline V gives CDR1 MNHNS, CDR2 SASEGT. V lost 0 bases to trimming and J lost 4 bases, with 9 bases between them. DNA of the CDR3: TGTGCCAGCAGTGAAGCTATGGGGCCCTATGGCTACACCTTC. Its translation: CASSEAMGPYGYTF.

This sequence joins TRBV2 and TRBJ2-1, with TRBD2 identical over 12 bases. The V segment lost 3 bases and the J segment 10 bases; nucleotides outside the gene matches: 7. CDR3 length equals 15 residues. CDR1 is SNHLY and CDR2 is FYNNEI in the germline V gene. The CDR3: CASSETRLAGAEQFF. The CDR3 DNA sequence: TGTGCCAGCAGTGAGACGAGACTAGCGGGGGCCGAGCAGTTCTTC.

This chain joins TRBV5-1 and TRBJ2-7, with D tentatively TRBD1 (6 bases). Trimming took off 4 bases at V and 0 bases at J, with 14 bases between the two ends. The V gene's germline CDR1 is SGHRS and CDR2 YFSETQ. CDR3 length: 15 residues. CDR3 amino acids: CASSALQGSSYEQYF. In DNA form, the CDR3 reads TGCGCCAGCAGCGCATTACAGGGATCCTCCTACGAGCAGTACTTC.

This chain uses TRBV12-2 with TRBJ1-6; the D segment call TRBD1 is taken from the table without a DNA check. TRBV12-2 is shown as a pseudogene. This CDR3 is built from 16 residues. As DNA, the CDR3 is TGTGCAAGTCGCTTACCGACAGGGGGTGTGAATTCACCCCTCCACTTT. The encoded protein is CASRLPTGGVNSPLHF.

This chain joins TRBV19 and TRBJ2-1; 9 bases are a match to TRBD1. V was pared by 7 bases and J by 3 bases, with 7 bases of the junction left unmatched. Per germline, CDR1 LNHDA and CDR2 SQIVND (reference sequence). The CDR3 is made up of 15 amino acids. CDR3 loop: CASTSTGGIYNEQFF. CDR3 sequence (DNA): TGTGCCAGTACATCGACAGGGGGTATCTACAATGAGCAGTTCTTC.

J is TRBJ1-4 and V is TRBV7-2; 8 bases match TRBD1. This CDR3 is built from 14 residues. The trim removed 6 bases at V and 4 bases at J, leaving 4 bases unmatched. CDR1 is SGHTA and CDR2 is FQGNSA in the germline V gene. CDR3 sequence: CASRPDRVNEKLFF. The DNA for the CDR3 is TGTGCCAGCAGACCGGACAGGGTTAATGAAAAACTGTTTTTT.

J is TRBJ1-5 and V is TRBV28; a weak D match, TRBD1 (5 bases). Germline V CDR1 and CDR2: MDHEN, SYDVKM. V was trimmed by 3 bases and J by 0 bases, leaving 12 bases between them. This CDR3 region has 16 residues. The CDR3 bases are TGTGCCAGCAGTTTTTCAGGGCTGTATAGCAATCAGCCCCAGCATTTT. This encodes CASSFSGLYSNQPQHF.

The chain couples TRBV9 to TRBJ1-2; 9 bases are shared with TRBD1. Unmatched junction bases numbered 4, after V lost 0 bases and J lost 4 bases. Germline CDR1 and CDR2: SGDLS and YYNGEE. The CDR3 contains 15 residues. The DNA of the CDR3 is TGTGCCAGCAGCGTAGAGGGACAGGGTTTCTATGGCTACACCTTC. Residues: CASSVEGQGFYGYTF.

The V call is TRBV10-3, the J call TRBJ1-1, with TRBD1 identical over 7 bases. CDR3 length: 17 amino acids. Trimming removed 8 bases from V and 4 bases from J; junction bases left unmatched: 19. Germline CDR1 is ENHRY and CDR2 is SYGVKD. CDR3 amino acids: CAIWSGGISGRGTEAFF. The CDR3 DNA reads TGTGCCATCTGGTCAGGGGGAATAAGTGGACGTGGCACTGAAGCTTTCTTT.

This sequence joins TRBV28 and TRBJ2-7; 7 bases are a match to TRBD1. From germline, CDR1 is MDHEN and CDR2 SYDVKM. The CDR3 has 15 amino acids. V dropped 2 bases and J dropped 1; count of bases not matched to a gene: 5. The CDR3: CASSLTGAGSYEQYF. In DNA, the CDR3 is TGTGCCAGCAGTTTAACAGGGGCGGGTTCCTACGAGCAGTACTTC.

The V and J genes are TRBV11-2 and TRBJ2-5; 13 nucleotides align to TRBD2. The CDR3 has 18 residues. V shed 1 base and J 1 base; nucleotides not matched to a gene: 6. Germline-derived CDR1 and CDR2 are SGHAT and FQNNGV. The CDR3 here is CASSLGLAGGSTQETQYF. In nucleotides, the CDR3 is TGTGCCAGCAGCTTAGGACTAGCGGGGGGCTCAACCCAAGAGACCCAGTACTTC.

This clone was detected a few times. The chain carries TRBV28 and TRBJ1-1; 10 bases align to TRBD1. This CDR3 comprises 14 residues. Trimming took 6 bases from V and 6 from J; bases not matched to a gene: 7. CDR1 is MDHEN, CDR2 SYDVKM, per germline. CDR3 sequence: CASRPGQGKAEAFF. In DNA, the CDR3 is TGTGCCAGCAGGCCGGGACAGGGGAAGGCTGAAGCTTTCTTT. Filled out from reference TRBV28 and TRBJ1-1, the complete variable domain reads DVKVTQSSRYLVKRTGEKVFLECVQDMDHENMFWYRQDPGLGLRLIYFSYDVKMKEKGDIPEGYSVSREKKERFSLILESASTNQTSMYLCASRPGQGKAEAFFGQGTRLTVV.

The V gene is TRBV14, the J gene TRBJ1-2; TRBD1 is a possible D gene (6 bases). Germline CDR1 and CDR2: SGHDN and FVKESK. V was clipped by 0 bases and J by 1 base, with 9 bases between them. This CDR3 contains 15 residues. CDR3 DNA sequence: TGTGCCAGCAGCCAAGAGTCAGGGGTTAACTATGGCTACACCTTC. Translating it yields CASSQESGVNYGYTF.

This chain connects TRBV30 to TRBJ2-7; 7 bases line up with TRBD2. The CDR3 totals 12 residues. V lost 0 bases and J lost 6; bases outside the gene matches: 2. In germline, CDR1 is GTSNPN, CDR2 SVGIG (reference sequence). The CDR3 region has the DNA TGTGCCTGGAGTGTAGCGGGGTTCGAGCAGTACTTC. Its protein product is CAWSVAGFEQYF.

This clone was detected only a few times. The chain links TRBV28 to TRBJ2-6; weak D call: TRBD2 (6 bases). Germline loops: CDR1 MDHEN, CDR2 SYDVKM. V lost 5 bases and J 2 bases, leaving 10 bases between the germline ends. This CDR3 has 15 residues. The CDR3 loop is CASSPPGAGANVLTF. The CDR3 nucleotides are TGTGCCAGCAGTCCCCCGGGGGCTGGGGCCAACGTCCTGACTTTC.

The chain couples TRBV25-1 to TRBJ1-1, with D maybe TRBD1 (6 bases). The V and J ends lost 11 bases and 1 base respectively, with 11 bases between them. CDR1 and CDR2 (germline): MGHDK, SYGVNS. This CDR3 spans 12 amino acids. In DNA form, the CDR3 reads TGTGCCGTCGCAGGGGAGAACACTGAAGCTTTCTTT. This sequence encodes CAVAGENTEAFF.

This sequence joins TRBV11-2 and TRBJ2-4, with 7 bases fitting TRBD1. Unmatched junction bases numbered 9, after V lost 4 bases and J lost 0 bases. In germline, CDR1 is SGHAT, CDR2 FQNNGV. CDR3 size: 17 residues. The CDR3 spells CASSSLRDSLAKNIQYF. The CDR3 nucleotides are TGTGCCAGCAGCTCGTTACGGGACAGTCTAGCCAAAAACATTCAGTACTTC.

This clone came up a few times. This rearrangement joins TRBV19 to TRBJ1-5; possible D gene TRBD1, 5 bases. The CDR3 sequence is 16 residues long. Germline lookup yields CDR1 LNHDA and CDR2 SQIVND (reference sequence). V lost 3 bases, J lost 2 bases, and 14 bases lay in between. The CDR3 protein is CASSMIRVSGNQPQHF. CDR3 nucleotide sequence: TGTGCCAGTAGTATGATCAGGGTGTCGGGCAATCAGCCCCAGCATTTT.